The following is a T cell receptor beta chain sequence with its context. Antigen unknown. The authors extracted RNA and reverse transcribed it into cDNA as the sequencing template. Profiled with immunoSEQ multiplex PCR; TCRdb holds only in-frame clones, not every one. The sample contains around 97,000 clones, 70% to 90% of which appear only once. This entry belongs to a study of CD8+ T cells in alopecia areata. Study-level results: Possibly because of HLA-related factors, TCR sharing was less clear across patients than in mice. In blood and scalp, many expanded lesional clones persisted during tofacitinib. Scalp samples also yield sequences from resident alphabeta T cells of normal skin.

This CDR3 spans 16 amino acids. Germline values: CDR1 SGHAT, CDR2 FQNNGV. V lost 1 base to trimming and J lost 1 base, with 14 bases between them. Treatment denoted: oral pan-JAK inhibitor, 5-10 mg twice daily. V usage is TRBV11-2 and J usage is TRBJ2-7; perhaps TRBD1 as D (5 bases). This TCR was recovered from a human donor with alopecia areata. The specimen was CD8+ T cells sorted from blood, collected at roughly week 30, from a patient treated with tofacitinib. CDR3 sequence (DNA): TGTGCCAGCAGCTTAGTCTCAGGGTTCCGGTCCTACGAGCAGTACTTC. Translated, it gives CASSLVSGFRSYEQYF.